This T cell receptor beta chain comes out of a study of cytomegalovirus exposure and HLA in healthy donors. General study findings and limits: In vitro, a few CMV-associated chains proved specific for CMV antigens. Diagnosis of cytomegalovirus status made by the classifier reportedly showed high specificity and sensitivity. Generally TCR sequences proved uncommon, though certain public TCRs appeared in numerous donors.

V was pared by 3 bases and J by 5 bases, with 7 bases of the junction left unmatched. CDR1 is KGHSH, CDR2 LQKENI, per germline. The length of the CDR3 is 15 residues. Profiled with immunoSEQ multiplex PCR; TCRdb holds only in-frame clones, not every one. The sample records more than 90,000 clones, around 86% being singletons. As regards this clone: What it recognizes is unknown.

The donors formed part of the approximately 120-subject validation cohort, distinct from the roughly 620-subject first cohort. V usage is TRBV18 and J usage is TRBJ2-7; 10 bases line up with TRBD1. The origin of this receptor is a man aged 18-30 years in good health and CMV-seronegative. Sequencing was done on a sample of PBMCs. The CDR3 is CASSPGQGKGDEQYF. The CDR3 DNA follows: TGTGCCAGCTCACCGGGACAGGGGAAAGGCGACGAGCAGTACTTC.